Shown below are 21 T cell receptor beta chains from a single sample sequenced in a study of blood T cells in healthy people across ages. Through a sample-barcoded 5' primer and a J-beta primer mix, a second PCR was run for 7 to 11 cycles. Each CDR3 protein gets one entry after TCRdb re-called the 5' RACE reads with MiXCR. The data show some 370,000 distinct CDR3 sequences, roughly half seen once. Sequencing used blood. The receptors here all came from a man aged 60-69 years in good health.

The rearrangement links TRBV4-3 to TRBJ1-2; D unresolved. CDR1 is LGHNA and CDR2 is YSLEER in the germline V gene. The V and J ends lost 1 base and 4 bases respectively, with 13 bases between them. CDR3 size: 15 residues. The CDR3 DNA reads TGCGCCAGCAGCCAAGGGAGGGTTGTGAGCTATGGCTACACCTTC. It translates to CASSQGRVVSYGYTF.

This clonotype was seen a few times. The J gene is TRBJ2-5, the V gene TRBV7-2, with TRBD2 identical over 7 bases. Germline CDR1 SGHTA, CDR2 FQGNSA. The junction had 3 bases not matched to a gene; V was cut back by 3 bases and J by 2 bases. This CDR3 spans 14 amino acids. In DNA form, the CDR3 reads TGTGCCAGCAGCTTCGGGACTATACAAGAGACCCAGTACTTC. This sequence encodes CASSFGTIQETQYF.

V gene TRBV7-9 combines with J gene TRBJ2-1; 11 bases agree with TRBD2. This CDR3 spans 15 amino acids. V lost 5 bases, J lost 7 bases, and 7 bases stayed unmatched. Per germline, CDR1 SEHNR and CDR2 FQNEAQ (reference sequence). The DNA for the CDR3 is TGTGCCAGCAGCCGCATAGCGGGGGGGAGGAATGAGCAGTTCTTC. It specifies CASSRIAGGRNEQFF.

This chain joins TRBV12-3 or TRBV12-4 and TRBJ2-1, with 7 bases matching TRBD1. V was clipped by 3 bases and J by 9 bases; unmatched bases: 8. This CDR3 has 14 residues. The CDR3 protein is CASSFGTARREQFF. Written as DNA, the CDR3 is TGTGCCAGCAGTTTCGGGACAGCCAGGCGTGAGCAGTTCTTC.

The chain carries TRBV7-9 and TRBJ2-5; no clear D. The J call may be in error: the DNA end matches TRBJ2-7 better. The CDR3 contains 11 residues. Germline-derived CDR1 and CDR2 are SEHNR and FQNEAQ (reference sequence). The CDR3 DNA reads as TGTGCCAGCAGCGAAACGGTCGAGCAGTACTTC. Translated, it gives CASSETVEQYF.

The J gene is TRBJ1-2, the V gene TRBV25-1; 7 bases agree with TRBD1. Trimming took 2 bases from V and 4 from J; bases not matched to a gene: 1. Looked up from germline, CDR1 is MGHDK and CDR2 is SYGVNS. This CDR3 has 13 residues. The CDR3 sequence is CASSEQGVYGYTF. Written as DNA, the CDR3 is TGTGCCAGCAGTGAACAGGGGGTCTATGGCTACACCTTC.

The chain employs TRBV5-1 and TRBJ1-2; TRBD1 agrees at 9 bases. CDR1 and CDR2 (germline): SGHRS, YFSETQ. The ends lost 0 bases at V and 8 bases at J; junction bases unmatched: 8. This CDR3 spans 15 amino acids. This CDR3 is CASSLEGVDRGGYTF. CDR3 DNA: TGCGCCAGCAGCTTGGAAGGGGTGGACAGGGGCGGCTACACCTTC. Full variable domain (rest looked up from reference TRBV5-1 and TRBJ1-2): KAGVTQTPRYLIKTRGQQVTLSCSPISGHRSVSWYQQTPGQGLQFLFEYFSETQRNKGNFPGRFSGRQFSNSRSEMNVSTLELGDSALYLCASSLEGVDRGGYTFGSGTRLTVV.

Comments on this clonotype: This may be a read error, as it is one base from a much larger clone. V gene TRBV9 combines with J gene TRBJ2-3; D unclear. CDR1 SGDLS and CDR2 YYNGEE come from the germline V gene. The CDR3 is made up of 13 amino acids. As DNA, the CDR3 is TGTGCCGGCAGCGTAGTTATGTCAGATACGCAGTATTTT. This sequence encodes CAGSVVMSDTQYF.

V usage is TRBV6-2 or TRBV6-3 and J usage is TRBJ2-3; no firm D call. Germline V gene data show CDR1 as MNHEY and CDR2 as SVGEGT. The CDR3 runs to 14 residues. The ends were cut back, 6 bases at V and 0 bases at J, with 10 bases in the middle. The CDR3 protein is CASRFTSSTDTQYF. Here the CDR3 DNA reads TGTGCCAGCAGGTTCACTTCTAGCACAGATACGCAGTATTTT.

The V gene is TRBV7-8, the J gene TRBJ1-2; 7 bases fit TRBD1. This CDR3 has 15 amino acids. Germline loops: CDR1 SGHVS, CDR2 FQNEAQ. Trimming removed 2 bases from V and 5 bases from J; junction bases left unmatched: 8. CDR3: CASSLRTGDLYGYTF. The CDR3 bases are TGTGCCAGCAGCTTACGTACAGGGGACTTATATGGCTACACCTTC.

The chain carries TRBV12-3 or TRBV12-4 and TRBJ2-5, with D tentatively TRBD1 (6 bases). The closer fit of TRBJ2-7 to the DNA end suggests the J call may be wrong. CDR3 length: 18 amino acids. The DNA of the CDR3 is TGTGCCAGCAGTCTCGGACAGCAGATCCGTACCATTGCCCACGAGCAGTACTTC. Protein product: CASSLGQQIRTIAHEQYF.

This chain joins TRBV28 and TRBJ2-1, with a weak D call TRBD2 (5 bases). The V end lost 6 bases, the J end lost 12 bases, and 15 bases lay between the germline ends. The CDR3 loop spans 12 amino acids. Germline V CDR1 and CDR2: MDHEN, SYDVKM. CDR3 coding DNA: TGTGCCAGCAGCGCCCCGGGATACGCGCAGTTCTTC. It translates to CASSAPGYAQFF.

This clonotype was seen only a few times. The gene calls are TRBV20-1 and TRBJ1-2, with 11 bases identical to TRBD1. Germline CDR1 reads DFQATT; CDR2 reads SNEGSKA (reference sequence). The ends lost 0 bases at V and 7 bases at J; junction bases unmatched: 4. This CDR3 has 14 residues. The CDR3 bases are TGCAGTGCTAGAGATCCGGGACAGGGGGTTGGCTACACCTTC. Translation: CSARDPGQGVGYTF.

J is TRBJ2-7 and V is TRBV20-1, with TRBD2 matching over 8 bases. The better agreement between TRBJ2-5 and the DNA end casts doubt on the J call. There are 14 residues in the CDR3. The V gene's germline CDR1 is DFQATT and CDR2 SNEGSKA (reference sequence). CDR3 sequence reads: CSASKAGAGKTQYF. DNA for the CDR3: TGCAGTGCTAGTAAAGCGGGAGCTGGGAAGACCCAGTACTTC.

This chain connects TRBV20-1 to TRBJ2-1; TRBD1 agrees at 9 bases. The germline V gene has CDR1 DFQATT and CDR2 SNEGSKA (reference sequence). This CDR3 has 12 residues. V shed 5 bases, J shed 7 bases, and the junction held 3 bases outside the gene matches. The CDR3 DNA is TGCAGTGCTGGAGGACAGGGGAATGAGCAGTTCTTC. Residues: CSAGGQGNEQFF.

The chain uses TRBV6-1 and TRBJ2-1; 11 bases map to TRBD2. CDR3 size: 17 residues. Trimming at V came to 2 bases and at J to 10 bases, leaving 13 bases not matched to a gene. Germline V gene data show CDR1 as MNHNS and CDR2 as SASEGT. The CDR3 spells CASSEIVRLAGGLEQFF. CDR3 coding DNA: TGTGCCAGCAGTGAAATAGTGCGGCTAGCGGGGGGCCTGGAGCAGTTCTTC.

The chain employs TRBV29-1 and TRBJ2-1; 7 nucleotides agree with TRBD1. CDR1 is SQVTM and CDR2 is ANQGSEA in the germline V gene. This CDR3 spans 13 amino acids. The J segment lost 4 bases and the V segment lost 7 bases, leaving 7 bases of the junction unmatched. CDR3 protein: CSGTGTEYNEQFF. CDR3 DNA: TGCAGCGGAACCGGGACAGAATACAATGAGCAGTTCTTC.

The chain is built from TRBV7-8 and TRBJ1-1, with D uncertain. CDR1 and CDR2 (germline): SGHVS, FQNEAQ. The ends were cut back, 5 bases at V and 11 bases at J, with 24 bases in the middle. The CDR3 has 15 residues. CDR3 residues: CASSPPRLGPRTAFF. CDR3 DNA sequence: TGTGCCAGCAGCCCCCCCCGCCTCGGACCACGAACGGCTTTCTTT. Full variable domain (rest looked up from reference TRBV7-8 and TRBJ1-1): GAGVSQSPRYKVAKRGQDVALRCDPISGHVSLFWYQQALGQGPEFLTYFQNEAQLDKSGLPSDRFFAERPEGSVSTLKIQRTQQEDSAVYLCASSPPRLGPRTAFFGQGTRLTVV.

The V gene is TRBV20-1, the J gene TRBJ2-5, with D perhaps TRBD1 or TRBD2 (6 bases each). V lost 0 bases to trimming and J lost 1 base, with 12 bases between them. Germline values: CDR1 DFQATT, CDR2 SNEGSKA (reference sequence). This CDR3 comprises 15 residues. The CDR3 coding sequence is TGCAGTGCTAGAGATTGGTCGGGGGCCCAAGAGACCCAGTACTTC. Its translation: CSARDWSGAQETQYF.

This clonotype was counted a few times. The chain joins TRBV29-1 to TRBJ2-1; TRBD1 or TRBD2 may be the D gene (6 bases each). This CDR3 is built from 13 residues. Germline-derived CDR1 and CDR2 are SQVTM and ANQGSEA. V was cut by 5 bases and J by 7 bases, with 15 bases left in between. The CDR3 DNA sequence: TGCAGCGTTTCCGGGGGCAGCACAAATGAGCAGTTCTTC. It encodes CSVSGGSTNEQFF.

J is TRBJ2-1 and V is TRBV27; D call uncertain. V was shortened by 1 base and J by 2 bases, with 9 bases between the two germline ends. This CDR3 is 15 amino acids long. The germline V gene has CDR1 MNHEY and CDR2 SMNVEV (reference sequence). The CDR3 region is CASSLYANPYNEQFF. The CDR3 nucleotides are TGTGCCAGCAGTTTATATGCCAATCCCTACAATGAGCAGTTCTTC.